This entry concerns a single TCR beta chain. Germline and junction disagree at one end, which may indicate a read error. The data were taken from a study of blood T cell repertoires in COVID-19. On the study more broadly: Sites across the United States, Italy and Spain contributed samples from acute and convalescent COVID-19.

In the study's own analysis: Reference gene primer amplification yielded estimated nucleated cell counts. Generated by immunoSEQ multiplex PCR, the TCRdb table keeps only in-frame clones and is missing some. V and J calls and clone size follow that table, whereas D and trimming were derived from the DNA. The sample lists 150,000 to 180,000 clones; roughly 88% were seen once. CDR3 size: 12 residues. The germline CDR1 and CDR2 sequences are MNHNS and SASEGT. The chain links TRBV6-1 to TRBJ2-5; 9 nucleotides match TRBD1. The sequencing sample was made of peripheral blood. The sequence was obtained from a man aged 55 to 69 with COVID-19, enrolled during active disease. The chain's CDR3 is CASSEAGGTGNF. CDR3 bases: TGTGCCAGCAGTGAAGCGGGCGGGACAGGGAACTTC.